The T cell receptor beta chain described here comes from a study of blood T cell repertoires in COVID-19. Study-wide context: The origin of the acute and convalescent COVID-19 samples was the United States, Italy and Spain. T cells, B-cell-depleted T cells, or PBMCs supplied cDNA or gDNA.

Authors' analysis steps: Cell counts per sample came from amplifying reference gene primers. Profiling relied on immunoSEQ multiplex PCR, and the TCRdb table lists in-frame clones only, not all of them. The V and J calls and clone size come from that table; D and trimming were worked out from the DNA. The sample contains about 100,000 clones, about three quarters of which appear only once. This CDR3 comprises 16 residues. Trimming at V came to 3 bases and at J to 6 bases, leaving 9 bases not matched to a gene. Germline assignment: CDR1 LGHDT and CDR2 YNNKEL (reference sequence). Sequenced sample: peripheral blood. The chain recombines TRBV3-1 (or the pseudogene TRBV3-2) with TRBJ1-5; TRBD1 matches at 9 bases. The receptor comes from a man older than 75 with acute or convalescent COVID-19. CDR3 sequence (DNA): TGTGCCAGCAGCCATACCGGGACAGGGATCCCTCAGCCCCAGCATTTT. Amino acid sequence: CASSHTGTGIPQPQHF.